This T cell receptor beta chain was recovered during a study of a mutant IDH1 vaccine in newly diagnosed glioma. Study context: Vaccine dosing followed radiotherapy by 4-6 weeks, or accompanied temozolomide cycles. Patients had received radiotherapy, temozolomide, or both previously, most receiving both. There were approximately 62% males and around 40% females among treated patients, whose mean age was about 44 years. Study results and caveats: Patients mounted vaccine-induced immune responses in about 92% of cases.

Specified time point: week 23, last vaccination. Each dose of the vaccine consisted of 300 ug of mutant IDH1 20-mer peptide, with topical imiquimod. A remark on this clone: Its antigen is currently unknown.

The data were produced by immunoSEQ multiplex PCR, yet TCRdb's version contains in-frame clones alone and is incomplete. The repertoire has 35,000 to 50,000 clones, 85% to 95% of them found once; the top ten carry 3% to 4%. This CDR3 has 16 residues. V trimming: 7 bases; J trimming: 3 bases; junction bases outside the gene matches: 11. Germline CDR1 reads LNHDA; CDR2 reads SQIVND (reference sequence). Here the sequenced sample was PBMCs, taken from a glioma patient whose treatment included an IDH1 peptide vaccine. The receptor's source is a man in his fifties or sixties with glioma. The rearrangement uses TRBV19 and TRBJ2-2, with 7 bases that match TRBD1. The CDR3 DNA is TGTGCCAGTACCCCGCCCGACAGGGAGTACACCGGGGAGCTGTTTTTT. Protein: CASTPPDREYTGELFF.